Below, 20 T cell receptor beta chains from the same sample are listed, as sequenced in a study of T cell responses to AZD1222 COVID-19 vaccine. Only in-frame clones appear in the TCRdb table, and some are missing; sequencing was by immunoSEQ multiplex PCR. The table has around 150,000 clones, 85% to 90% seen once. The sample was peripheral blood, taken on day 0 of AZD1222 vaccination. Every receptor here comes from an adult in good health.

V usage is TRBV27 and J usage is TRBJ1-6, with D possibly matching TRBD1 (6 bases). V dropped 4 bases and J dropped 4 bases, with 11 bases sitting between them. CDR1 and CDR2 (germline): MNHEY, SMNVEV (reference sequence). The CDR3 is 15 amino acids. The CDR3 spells CASSWGTTYNSPLHF. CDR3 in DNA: TGTGCCAGCAGTTGGGGGACAACATATAATTCACCCCTCCACTTT.

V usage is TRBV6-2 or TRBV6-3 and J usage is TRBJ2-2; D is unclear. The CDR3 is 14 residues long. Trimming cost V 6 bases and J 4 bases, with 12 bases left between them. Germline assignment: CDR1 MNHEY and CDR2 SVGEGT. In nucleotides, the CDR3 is TGTGCCAGCAGCCCTTTTAAACGCACCGGGGAGCTGTTTTTT. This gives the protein CASSPFKRTGELFF.

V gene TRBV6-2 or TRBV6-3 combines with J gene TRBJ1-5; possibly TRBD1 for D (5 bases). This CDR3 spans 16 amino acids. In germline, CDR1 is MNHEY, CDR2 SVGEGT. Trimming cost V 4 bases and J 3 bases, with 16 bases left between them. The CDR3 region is CASSSGVGAFNQPQHF. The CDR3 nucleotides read TGTGCCAGCAGTTCGGGGGTAGGTGCCTTCAATCAGCCCCAGCATTTT.

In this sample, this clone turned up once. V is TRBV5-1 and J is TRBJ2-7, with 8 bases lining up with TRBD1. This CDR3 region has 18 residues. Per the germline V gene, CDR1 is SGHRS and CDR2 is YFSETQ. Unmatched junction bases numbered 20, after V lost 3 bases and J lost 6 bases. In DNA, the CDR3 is TGCGCCAGCAGCTACGATCTGGCAGGGGGCGATTTATCGGGCGAGCAGTACTTC. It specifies CASSYDLAGGDLSGEQYF.

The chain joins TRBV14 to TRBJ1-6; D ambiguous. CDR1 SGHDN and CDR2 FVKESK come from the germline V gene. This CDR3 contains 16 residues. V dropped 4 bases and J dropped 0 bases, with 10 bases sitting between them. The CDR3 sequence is CASSPRGFSYNSPLHF. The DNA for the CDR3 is TGTGCCAGCAGCCCCCGGGGATTCTCCTATAATTCACCCCTCCACTTT.

CDR3 bases: TGCGCCAGCAGCTTGGGGGCCGGGGTCTCTGGAAACACCATATATTTT. This codes for CASSLGAGVSGNTIYF. The V call is TRBV5-1, the J call TRBJ1-3; no clear D gene. The V end lost 0 bases, the J end lost 0 bases, and 10 bases lay between the germline ends. The germline V gene has CDR1 SGHRS and CDR2 YFSETQ. The CDR3 extends over 16 amino acids.

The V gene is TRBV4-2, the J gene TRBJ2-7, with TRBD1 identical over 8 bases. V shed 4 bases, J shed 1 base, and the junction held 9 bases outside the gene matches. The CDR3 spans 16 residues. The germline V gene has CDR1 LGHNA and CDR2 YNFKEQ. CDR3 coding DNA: TGTGCCAGCAGCCCAGAAGCCGGGACAGGATCCTACGAGCAGTACTTC. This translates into CASSPEAGTGSYEQYF.

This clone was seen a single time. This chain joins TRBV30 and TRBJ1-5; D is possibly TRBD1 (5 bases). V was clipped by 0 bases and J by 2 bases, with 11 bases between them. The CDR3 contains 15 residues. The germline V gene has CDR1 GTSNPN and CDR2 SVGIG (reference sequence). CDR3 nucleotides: TGTGCCTGGAGTGTCGACAGTCGGGGCAATCAGCCCCAGCATTTT. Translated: CAWSVDSRGNQPQHF.

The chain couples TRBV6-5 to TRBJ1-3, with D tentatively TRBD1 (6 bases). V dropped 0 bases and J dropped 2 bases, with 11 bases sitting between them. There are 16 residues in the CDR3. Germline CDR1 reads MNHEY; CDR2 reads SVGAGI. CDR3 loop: CASSYSQGRAGNTIYF. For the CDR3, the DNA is TGTGCCAGCAGTTACTCGCAGGGGCGCGCTGGAAACACCATATATTTT.

The CDR3 sequence is CASSEIVYNSPLHF. CDR3 nucleotide sequence: TGTGCCAGCAGTGAAATCGTCTATAATTCACCCCTCCACTTT. The chain links TRBV6-1 to TRBJ1-6; D is ambiguous. Trimming removed 2 bases from V and 3 bases from J, with 5 bases in between. The CDR3 is 14 amino acids. Germline V gene sequence: CDR1 MNHNS, CDR2 SASEGT.

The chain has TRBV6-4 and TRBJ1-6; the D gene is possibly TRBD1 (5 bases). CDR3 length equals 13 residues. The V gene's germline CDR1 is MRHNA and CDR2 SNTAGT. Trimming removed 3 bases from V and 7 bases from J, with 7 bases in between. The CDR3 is CASSEGGNSPLHF. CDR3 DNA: TGTGCCAGCAGTGAGGGGGGGAATTCACCCCTCCACTTT.

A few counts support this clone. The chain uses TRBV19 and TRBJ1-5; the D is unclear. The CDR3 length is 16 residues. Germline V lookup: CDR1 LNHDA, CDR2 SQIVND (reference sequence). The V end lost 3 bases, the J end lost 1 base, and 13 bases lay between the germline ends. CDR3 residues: CASSMPGWRSNQPQHF. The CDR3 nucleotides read TGTGCCAGTAGTATGCCCGGGTGGCGCAGCAATCAGCCCCAGCATTTT.

The CDR3 spells CASSQDRRLAGGNEQFF. The CDR3 region has the DNA TGTGCCAGCAGCCAAGATCGGCGGCTAGCGGGGGGCAATGAGCAGTTCTTC. This chain connects TRBV4-2 to TRBJ2-1, with TRBD2 matching 11 bases. The CDR3 consists of 17 residues. V shed 0 bases and J 6 bases; nucleotides not matched to a gene: 7. Germline CDR1 LGHNA, CDR2 YNFKEQ.

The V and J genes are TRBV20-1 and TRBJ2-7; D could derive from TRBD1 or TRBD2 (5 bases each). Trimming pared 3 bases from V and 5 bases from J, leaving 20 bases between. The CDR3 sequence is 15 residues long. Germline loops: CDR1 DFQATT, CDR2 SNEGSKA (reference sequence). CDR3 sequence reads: CSASSSGTGADEQYF. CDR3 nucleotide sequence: TGCAGTGCTAGTTCTTCAGGGACGGGTGCGGACGAGCAGTACTTC.

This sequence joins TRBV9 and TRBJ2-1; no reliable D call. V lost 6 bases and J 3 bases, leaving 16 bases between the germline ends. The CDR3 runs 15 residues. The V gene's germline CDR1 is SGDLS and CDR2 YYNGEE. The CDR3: CASNAADSLYNEQFF. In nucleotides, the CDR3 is TGTGCCAGCAATGCTGCAGATTCCCTCTACAATGAGCAGTTCTTC.

For the CDR3, the DNA is TGTGCCAGCAGCCCGAGGGGGACAGCGAACACTGAAGCTTTCTTT. Its protein is CASSPRGTANTEAFF. The rearrangement uses TRBV7-6 and TRBJ1-1, with TRBD1 matching over 7 bases. The CDR3 has 15 residues. Germline CDR1 reads SGHVS; CDR2 reads FNYEAQ. The junction had 7 bases not matched to a gene; V was cut back by 5 bases and J by 1 base.

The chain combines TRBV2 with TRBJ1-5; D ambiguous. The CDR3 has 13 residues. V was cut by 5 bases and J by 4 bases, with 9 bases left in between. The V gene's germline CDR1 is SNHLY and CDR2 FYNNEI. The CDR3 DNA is TGTGCCAGCAGTTACGCAGAGAATCAGCCCCAGCATTTT. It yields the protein CASSYAENQPQHF.

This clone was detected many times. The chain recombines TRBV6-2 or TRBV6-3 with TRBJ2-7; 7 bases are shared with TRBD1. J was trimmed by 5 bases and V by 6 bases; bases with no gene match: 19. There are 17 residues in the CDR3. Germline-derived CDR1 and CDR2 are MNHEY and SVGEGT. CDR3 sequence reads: CASSRTTGAPKGHEQYF. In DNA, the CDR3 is TGTGCCAGCAGCCGAACAACAGGGGCTCCAAAGGGCCACGAGCAGTACTTC.

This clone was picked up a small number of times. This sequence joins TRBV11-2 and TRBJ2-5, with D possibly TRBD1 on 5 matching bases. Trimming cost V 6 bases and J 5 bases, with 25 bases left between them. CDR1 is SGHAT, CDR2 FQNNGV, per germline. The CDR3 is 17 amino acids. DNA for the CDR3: TGTGCCAGCAGGGTAGGGGCTATCAGCGCCAGCAGGGAGACCCAGTACTTC. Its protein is CASRVGAISASRETQYF.

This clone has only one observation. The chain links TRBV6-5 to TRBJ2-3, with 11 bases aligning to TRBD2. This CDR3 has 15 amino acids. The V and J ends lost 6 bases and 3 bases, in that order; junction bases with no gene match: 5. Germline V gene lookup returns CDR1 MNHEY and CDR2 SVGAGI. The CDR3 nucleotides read TGTGCCAGCAGCCCCGGGACTAGCGGTACAGATACGCAGTATTTT. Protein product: CASSPGTSGTDTQYF.